These 8 T cell receptor beta chains came from one sample sequenced in a study of cytomegalovirus exposure and HLA in healthy donors. The table came from immunoSEQ multiplex PCR; TCRdb's copy has only in-frame clones and leaves some out. The table lists hundreds of thousands of clones, 86% of them singletons. Material: PBMCs. Receptors were obtained from a woman between 18 and 29 years old in good health and CMV-seronegative.

The chain employs TRBV4-1 and TRBJ1-2, with D uncertain. The V and J ends lost 4 bases and 3 bases respectively, with 21 bases between them. The CDR3 has 17 amino acids. Per germline, CDR1 MGHRA and CDR2 YSYEKL. CDR3: CASSPGDQGSPHYGYTF. In nucleotides, the CDR3 is TGCGCCAGCAGCCCGGGAGACCAAGGTAGCCCCCACTATGGCTACACCTTC.

In its sample, this clone was seen a few times. The chain links TRBV2 to TRBJ2-7, with D perhaps TRBD1 (6 bases). Germline assignment: CDR1 SNHLY and CDR2 FYNNEI. Trimming left V 7 bases short and J 0 bases short, with 10 bases between. The CDR3 is 13 amino acids. CDR3 in amino acids: CASNGQISYEQYF. The CDR3 bases are TGTGCCAGCAATGGACAGATCTCCTACGAGCAGTACTTC.

The J gene is TRBJ2-2, the V gene TRBV9; TRBD2 matches at 12 bases. Unmatched junction bases numbered 14, after V lost 0 bases and J lost 11 bases. The CDR3 consists of 18 residues. Germline CDR1 SGDLS, CDR2 YYNGEE. The DNA for the CDR3 is TGTGCCAGCAGCGTAGGTATTCGACTAGCGGGAGTGTACAGCGAGCTGTTTTTT. Translation: CASSVGIRLAGVYSELFF.

This clone was observed a single time. The J gene is TRBJ1-5, the V gene TRBV18; 8 bases map to TRBD1. Germline CDR1 and CDR2: KGHSH and LQKENI. This CDR3 has 15 amino acids. The V segment lost 4 bases and the J segment 7 bases; nucleotides outside the gene matches: 9. The CDR3 region is CASSLWTGMDQPQHF. In DNA form, the CDR3 reads TGTGCCAGCTCACTTTGGACAGGGATGGACCAGCCCCAGCATTTT.

The chain uses TRBV29-1 and TRBJ2-3, with a possible D match to TRBD2 (5 bases). V lost 6 bases and J 2 bases, leaving 9 bases between the germline ends. Germline loops: CDR1 SQVTM, CDR2 ANQGSEA. The length of the CDR3 is 12 residues. The CDR3 sequence: CSVADSTDTQYF. The CDR3 DNA reads TGCAGCGTCGCGGACTCCACAGATACGCAGTATTTT.

The V gene is TRBV15, the J gene TRBJ2-2; D is unclear. Deletions cut 3 bases from V and 3 bases from J, with 11 bases between. Germline V lookup: CDR1 LNHNV, CDR2 YYDKDF (reference sequence). This CDR3 is built from 15 residues. CDR3 nucleotide sequence: TGTGCCACCAGCAGGAGAGGTCCGGACACCGGGGAGCTGTTTTTT. Its protein is CATSRRGPDTGELFF. The whole variable domain, remainder taken from reference TRBV15 and TRBJ2-2, is DAMVIQNPRYQVTQFGKPVTLSCSQTLNHNVMYWYQQKSSQAPKLLFHYYDKDFNNEADTPDNFQSRRPNTSFCFLDIRSPGLGDTAMYLCATSRRGPDTGELFFGEGSRLTVL.

This rearrangement joins TRBV28 to TRBJ1-2; perhaps TRBD1 as D (5 bases). The CDR3 extends over 13 amino acids. Trimming pared 3 bases from V and 5 bases from J, leaving 10 bases between. In germline, CDR1 is MDHEN, CDR2 SYDVKM. DNA of the CDR3: TGTGCCAGCAGTTTGGGGCGGTATTATGGCTACACCTTC. Translation: CASSLGRYYGYTF.

This clone was found a few times. This chain joins TRBV4-1 and TRBJ1-6; D perhaps matches TRBD1 (6 bases). The V end lost 8 bases, the J end lost 14 bases, and 13 bases lay between the germline ends. Germline lookup yields CDR1 MGHRA and CDR2 YSYEKL. CDR3 length: 11 residues. CDR3 coding DNA: TGCGCCAGCGGGAGGGGGATCACCCTCCACTTT. Translation: CASGRGITLHF.